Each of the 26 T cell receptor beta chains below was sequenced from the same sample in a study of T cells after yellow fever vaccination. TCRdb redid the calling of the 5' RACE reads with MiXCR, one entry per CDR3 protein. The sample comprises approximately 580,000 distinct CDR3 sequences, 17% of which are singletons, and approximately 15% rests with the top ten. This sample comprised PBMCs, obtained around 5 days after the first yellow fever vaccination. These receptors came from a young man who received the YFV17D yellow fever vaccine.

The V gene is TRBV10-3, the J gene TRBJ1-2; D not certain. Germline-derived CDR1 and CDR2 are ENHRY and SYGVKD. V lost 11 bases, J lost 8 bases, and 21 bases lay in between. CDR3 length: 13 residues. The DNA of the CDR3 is TGTGCCTCCCGGGAGGGAGTAACGGGAGGCTACACCTTC. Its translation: CASREGVTGGYTF.

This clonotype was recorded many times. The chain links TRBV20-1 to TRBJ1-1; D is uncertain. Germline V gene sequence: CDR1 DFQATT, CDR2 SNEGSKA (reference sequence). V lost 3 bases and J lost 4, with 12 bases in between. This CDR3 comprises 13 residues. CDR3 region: CSARTKGGTEAFF. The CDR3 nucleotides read TGCAGTGCTAGGACGAAGGGTGGCACTGAAGCTTTCTTT.

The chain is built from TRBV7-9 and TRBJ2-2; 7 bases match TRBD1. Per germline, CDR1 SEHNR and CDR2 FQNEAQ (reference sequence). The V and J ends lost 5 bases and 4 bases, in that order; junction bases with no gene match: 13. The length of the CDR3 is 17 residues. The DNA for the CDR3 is TGTGCCAGCAGCCACACAGACAGGGCCTCGGGCACCGGGGAGCTGTTTTTT. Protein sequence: CASSHTDRASGTGELFF.

The CDR3 DNA is TGTGCCAGCAGCTTTGGGGACTGGCAAGAGACCCAGTACTTC. Residues: CASSFGDWQETQYF. The rearrangement uses TRBV7-6 and TRBJ2-5; D might be TRBD2 (6 bases). The CDR3 length is 14 residues. With 3 bases removed from V and 2 bases from J, the gap between germline ends came to 10 bases. Germline loops: CDR1 SGHVS, CDR2 FNYEAQ. Looking up the rest from reference TRBV7-6 and TRBJ2-5 gives the full variable domain: GAGVSQSPRYKVTKRGQDVALRCDPISGHVSLYWYRQALGQGPEFLTYFNYEAQQDKSGLPNDRFSAERPEGSISTLTIQRTEQRDSAMYRCASSFGDWQETQYFGPGTRLLVL.

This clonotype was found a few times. The CDR3 DNA follows: TGTGCCAGCAGAGAAGGGGGCGATAGAGATGGCTACACCTTC. It yields the protein CASREGGDRDGYTF. The J gene is TRBJ1-2, the V gene TRBV9, with 7 bases that match TRBD1. The germline V gene has CDR1 SGDLS and CDR2 YYNGEE. The CDR3 consists of 14 residues. V lost 5 bases to trimming and J lost 6 bases; unmatched junction nucleotides: 10.

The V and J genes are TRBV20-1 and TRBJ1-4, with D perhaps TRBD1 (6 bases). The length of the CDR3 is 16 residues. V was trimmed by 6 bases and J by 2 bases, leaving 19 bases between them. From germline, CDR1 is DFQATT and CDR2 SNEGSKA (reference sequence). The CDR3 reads CSARSLGGRTNEKLFF. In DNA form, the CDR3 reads TGCAGTGCCCGTTCCCTTGGGGGCCGGACTAATGAAAAACTGTTTTTT.

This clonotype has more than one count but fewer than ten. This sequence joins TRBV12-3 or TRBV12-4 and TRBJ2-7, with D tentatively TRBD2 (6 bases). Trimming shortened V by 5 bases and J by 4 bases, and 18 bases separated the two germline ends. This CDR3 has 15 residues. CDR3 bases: TGTGCCAGCAGTCCCTATGGGGGGACGGCTTACGAGCAGTACTTC. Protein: CASSPYGGTAYEQYF.

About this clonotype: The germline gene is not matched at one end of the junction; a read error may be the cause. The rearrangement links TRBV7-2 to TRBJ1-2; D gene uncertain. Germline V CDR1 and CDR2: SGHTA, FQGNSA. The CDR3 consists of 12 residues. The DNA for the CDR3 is TGTGCCAGTAGCTTAGAACTTGGAGGCTACACCTTC. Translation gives CASSLELGGYTF.

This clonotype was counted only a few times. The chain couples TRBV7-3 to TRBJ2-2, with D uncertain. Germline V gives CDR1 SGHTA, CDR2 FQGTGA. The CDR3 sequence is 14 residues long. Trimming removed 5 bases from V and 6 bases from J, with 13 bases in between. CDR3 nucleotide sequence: TGTGCCAGCAGCCCATCGTTGGTCCCCGGGGAGCTGTTTTTT. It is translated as CASSPSLVPGELFF.

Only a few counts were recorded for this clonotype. Here the CDR3 reads CASSLVPGLATTNEQFF. DNA of the CDR3: TGCGCCAGCAGCTTGGTACCCGGACTAGCAACGACCAATGAGCAGTTCTTC. J is TRBJ2-1 and V is TRBV5-1; 8 bases match TRBD2. CDR3 length: 17 residues. The J segment lost 6 bases and the V segment lost 0 bases, leaving 11 bases of the junction unmatched. Germline-derived CDR1 and CDR2 are SGHRS and YFSETQ.

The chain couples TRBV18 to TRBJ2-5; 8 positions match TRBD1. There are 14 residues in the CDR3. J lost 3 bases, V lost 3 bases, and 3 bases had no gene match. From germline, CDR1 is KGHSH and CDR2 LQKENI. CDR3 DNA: TGTGCCAGCTCACCGCTGGACAGGGAAGAGACCCAGTACTTC. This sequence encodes CASSPLDREETQYF.

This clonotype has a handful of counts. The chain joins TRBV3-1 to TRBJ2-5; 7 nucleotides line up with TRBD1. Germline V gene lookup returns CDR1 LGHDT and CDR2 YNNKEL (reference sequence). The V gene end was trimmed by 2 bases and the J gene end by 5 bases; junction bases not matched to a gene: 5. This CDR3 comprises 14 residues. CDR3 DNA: TGTGCCAGCAGCCAAAGGGGGCATTTTGAGACCCAGTACTTC. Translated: CASSQRGHFETQYF.

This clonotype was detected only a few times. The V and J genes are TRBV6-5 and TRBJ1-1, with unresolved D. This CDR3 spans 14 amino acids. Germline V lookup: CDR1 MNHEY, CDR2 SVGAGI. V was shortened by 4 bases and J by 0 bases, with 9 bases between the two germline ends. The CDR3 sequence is CASSSGGVNTEAFF. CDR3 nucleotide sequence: TGTGCCAGCAGTTCAGGTGGGGTGAACACTGAAGCTTTCTTT.

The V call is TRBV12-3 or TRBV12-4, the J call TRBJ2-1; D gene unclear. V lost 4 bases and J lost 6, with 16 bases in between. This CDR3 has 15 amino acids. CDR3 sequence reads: CASSSRTEKFNEQFF. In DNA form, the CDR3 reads TGTGCCAGCAGTTCGAGGACGGAGAAATTCAATGAGCAGTTCTTC.

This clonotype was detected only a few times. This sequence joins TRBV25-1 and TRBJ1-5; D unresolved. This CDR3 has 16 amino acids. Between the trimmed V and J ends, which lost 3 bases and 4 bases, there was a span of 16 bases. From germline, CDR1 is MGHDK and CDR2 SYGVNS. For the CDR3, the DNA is TGTGCCAGCAGTGATGCGGCCGCCGAACCTAATCAGCCCCAGCATTTT. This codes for CASSDAAAEPNQPQHF.

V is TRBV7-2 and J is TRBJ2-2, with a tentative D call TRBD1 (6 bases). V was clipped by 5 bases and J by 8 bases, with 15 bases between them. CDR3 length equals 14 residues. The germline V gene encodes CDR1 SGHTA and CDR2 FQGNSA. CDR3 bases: TGTGCCAGCAGCCCAGAACAGGGTCCGGGGGAGCTGTTTTTT. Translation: CASSPEQGPGELFF. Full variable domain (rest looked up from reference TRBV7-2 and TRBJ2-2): GAGVSQSPSNKVTEKGKDVELRCDPISGHTALYWYRQSLGQGLEFLIYFQGNSAPDKSGLPSDRFSAERTGGSVSTLTIQRTQQEDSAVYLCASSPEQGPGELFFGEGSRLTVL.

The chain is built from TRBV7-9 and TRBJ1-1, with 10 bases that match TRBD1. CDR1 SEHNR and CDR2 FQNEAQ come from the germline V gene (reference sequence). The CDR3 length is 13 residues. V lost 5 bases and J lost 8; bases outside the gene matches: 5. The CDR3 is CASSGTGALEAFF. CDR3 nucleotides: TGTGCCAGCAGCGGGACAGGGGCCCTGGAAGCTTTCTTT.

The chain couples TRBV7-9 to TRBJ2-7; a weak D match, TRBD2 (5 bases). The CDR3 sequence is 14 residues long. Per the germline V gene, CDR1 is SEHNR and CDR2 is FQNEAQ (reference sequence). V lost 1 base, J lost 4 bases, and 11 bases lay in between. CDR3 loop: CASSLEGVGYEQYF. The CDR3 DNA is TGTGCCAGCAGCTTAGAGGGAGTCGGGTACGAGCAGTACTTC.

The CDR3 nucleotides read TGTGCCAGCACTCGTGTCGGGGGGCCCTCCAGTGAGCAGTTCTTC. Translation gives CASTRVGGPSSEQFF. The chain carries TRBV6-1 and TRBJ2-1; D may be TRBD2 (7 bases). Trimming took 7 bases from V and 9 from J, leaving 22 bases between them. Germline assignment: CDR1 MNHNS and CDR2 SASEGT. This CDR3 is built from 15 residues.

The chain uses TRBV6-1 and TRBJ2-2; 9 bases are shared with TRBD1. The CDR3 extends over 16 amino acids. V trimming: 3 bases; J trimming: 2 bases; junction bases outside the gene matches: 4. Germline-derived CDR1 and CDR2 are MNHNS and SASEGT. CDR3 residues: CASSDDRGLNTGELFF. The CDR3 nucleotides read TGTGCCAGCAGTGACGACAGGGGGTTAAACACCGGGGAGCTGTTTTTT.

CDR3 sequence: CASSLAWDRNTEAFF. As DNA, the CDR3 is TGCGCCAGCAGCTTGGCCTGGGACCGAAACACTGAAGCTTTCTTT. This rearrangement joins TRBV5-1 to TRBJ1-1, with D perhaps TRBD1 (5 bases). V was cut by 0 bases and J by 2 bases, with 11 bases left in between. The length of the CDR3 is 15 residues. Germline CDR1 SGHRS, CDR2 YFSETQ.

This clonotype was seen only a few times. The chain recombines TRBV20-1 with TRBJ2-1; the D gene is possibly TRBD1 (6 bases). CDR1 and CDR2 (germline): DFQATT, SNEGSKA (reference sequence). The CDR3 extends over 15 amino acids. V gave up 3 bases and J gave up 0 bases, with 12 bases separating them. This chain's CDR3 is CSASVGQSSYNEQFF. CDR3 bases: TGCAGTGCTAGTGTAGGACAGAGCTCCTACAATGAGCAGTTCTTC.

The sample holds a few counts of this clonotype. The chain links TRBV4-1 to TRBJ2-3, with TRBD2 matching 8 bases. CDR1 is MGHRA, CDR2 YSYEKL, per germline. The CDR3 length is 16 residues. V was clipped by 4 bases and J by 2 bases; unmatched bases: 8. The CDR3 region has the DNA TGCGCCAGCAGCCCCGGGGGGGTAGCGGTCACAGATACGCAGTATTTT. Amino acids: CASSPGGVAVTDTQYF.

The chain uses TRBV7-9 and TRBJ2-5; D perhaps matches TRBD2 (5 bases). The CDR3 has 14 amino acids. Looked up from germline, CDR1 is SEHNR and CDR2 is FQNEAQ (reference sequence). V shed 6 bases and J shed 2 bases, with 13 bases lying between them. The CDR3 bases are TGTGCCAGCAGGGGTGGTCGGGGTCAAGAGACCCAGTACTTC. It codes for CASRGGRGQETQYF.

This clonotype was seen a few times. The CDR3 spells CASRRMNTGELFF. The CDR3 DNA is TGTGCCAGCCGCCGGATGAACACCGGGGAGCTGTTTTTT. V usage is TRBV6-1 and J usage is TRBJ2-2; D is unresolved. Germline CDR1 and CDR2: MNHNS and SASEGT. The CDR3 contains 13 residues. V shed 8 bases and J shed 1 base, with 8 bases lying between them.

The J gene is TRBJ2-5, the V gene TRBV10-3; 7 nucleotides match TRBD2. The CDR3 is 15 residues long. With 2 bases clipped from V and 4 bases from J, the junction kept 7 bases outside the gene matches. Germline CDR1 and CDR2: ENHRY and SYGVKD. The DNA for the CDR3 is TGTGCCATCAGTGAGGGGACTACTGGCCGAGAGACCCAGTACTTC. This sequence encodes CAISEGTTGRETQYF.